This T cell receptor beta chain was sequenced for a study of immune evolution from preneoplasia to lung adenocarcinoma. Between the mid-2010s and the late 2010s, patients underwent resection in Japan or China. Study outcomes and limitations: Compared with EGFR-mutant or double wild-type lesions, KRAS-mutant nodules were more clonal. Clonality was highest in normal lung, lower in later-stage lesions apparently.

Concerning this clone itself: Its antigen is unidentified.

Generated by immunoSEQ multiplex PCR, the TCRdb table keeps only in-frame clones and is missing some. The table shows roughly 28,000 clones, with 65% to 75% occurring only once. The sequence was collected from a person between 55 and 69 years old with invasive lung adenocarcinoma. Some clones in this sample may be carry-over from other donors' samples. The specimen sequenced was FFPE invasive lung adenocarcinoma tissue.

CDR3 residues: CASSPRGRLGNTIYF. CDR3 DNA: TGTGCCAGCAGCCCTAGGGGACGTCTGGGAAACACCATATATTTT. J is TRBJ1-3 and V is TRBV7-9; tentatively, D is TRBD1 (5 bases). CDR1 is SEHNR and CDR2 is FQNEAQ in the germline V gene (reference sequence). The CDR3 has 15 amino acids. V dropped 5 bases and J dropped 4 bases, with 15 bases sitting between them.